The clone carrying this T cell receptor (beta chain) was observed a handful of times. Its antigen is undetermined. The source of the sample is a study of blood T cells in healthy people across ages. Study-wide points: With donor CMV status unknown, expanded clonotype changes were possibly confounded. The study could not conclusively compare naive and antigen-experienced cells, given its unsorted PBMCs.

The V end was cut by 6 bases, the J end by 3 bases, with 14 bases between. This CDR3 region has 13 residues. Germline V lookup: CDR1 SQVTM, CDR2 ANQGSEA. The study isolated at least 7 million PBMCs from each sample. Using a J-beta primer mix together with a sample-barcoded 5' primer, a second PCR was run for roughly 6 to 11 cycles. TCRdb analysed the 5' RACE reads with MiXCR anew, one entry per CDR3 protein. The sample records some 290,000 distinct CDR3 sequences, 27% being singletons. The sample was blood. The chain carries TRBV29-1 and TRBJ1-1; D is uncertain. The sequence derives from a woman aged 65 to 85 in good health. The DNA for the CDR3 is TGCAGCGTAAATCGGGGAAGGGACACTGAAGCTTTCTTT. Its translation: CSVNRGRDTEAFF.